These 29 T cell receptor beta chains came from one sample sequenced in a study of cytomegalovirus exposure and HLA in healthy donors. PCR primers comprised 60 Vbeta and 13 Jbeta primers. Sequencing used immunoSEQ multiplex PCR; TCRdb keeps in-frame clones, though not all of them. The sample yields some 130,000 clones, about 76% seen once. Sequencing was performed on PBMCs. These receptors were taken from a woman aged 40 to 50 in good health and CMV-seronegative.

The genes are TRBV19 and TRBJ2-2; perhaps TRBD2 as D (5 bases). The CDR3 has 14 residues. Deletions cut 7 bases from V and 1 base from J, with 10 bases between. Germline CDR1 is LNHDA and CDR2 is SQIVND (reference sequence). The CDR3 nucleotides read TGTGCCAGTAAAGGAGCGGAGAACACCGGGGAGCTGTTTTTT. Translation: CASKGAENTGELFF.

This clone was detected a few times. This rearrangement joins TRBV2 to TRBJ2-3; TRBD2 aligns across 7 bases. CDR1 and CDR2 (germline): SNHLY, FYNNEI. CDR3 size: 14 residues. V was clipped by 8 bases and J by 6 bases; unmatched bases: 11. CDR3 coding DNA: TGTGCCAGCGCCGCTAACGCGGGGGTGGATACGCAGTATTTT. This encodes CASAANAGVDTQYF.

The rearrangement joins TRBV6-5 to TRBJ2-2; D might be TRBD2 (6 bases). The germline V gene encodes CDR1 MNHEY and CDR2 SVGAGI. The V end was cut by 6 bases, the J end by 5 bases, with 16 bases between. CDR3 length: 15 amino acids. The CDR3 sequence: CASRSQGAGTGELFF. As DNA, the CDR3 is TGTGCCAGCAGGTCCCAGGGTGCGGGGACCGGGGAGCTGTTTTTT.

The chain joins TRBV30 to TRBJ2-3; TRBD1 aligns across 7 bases. Trimming cost V 4 bases and J 7 bases; bases outside gene matches: 8. The CDR3 has 13 residues. The V gene's germline CDR1 is GTSNPN and CDR2 SVGIG (reference sequence). The CDR3 bases are TGTGCCTGGAACATAGGGGGCCGGTATACGCAGTATTTT. It specifies CAWNIGGRYTQYF. The complete variable domain, with remaining parts taken from reference TRBV30 and TRBJ2-3, reads SQTIHQWPATLVQPVGSPLSLECTVEGTSNPNLYWYRQAAGRGLQLLFYSVGIGQISSEVPQNLSASRPQDRQFILSSKKLLLSDSGFYLCAWNIGGRYTQYFGPGTRLTVL.

The chain is built from TRBV5-1 and TRBJ1-1, with D perhaps TRBD1 (6 bases). This CDR3 has 15 residues. Per germline, CDR1 SGHRS and CDR2 YFSETQ. The V and J ends lost 1 base and 6 bases respectively, with 16 bases between them. CDR3 region: CASSLWNREGAEAFF. The DNA for the CDR3 is TGCGCCAGCAGCTTGTGGAACAGGGAAGGCGCTGAAGCTTTCTTT.

The J gene is TRBJ1-2, the V gene TRBV27; TRBD1 might be the D (6 bases). V dropped 4 bases and J dropped 8 bases, with 17 bases sitting between them. Germline V gene sequence: CDR1 MNHEY, CDR2 SMNVEV (reference sequence). CDR3 size: 14 residues. Here the CDR3 reads CASSSLDSPRGYTF. The CDR3 DNA is TGTGCCAGCAGTTCCCTGGACAGCCCTCGGGGCTACACCTTC.

The chain carries TRBV28 and TRBJ1-2; the D gene is possibly TRBD1 (6 bases). The germline V gene encodes CDR1 MDHEN and CDR2 SYDVKM. V was clipped by 5 bases and J by 2 bases, with 9 bases between them. The CDR3 runs to 13 residues. CDR3 sequence: CASSRTVNYGYTF. CDR3 sequence (DNA): TGTGCCAGCAGTCGGACAGTAAACTATGGCTACACCTTC.

The chain is built from TRBV29-1 and TRBJ2-3, with TRBD1 matching 7 bases. This CDR3 is 14 amino acids long. With V trimmed by 4 bases and J by 10 bases, 14 bases remained unmatched. Germline lookup yields CDR1 SQVTM and CDR2 ANQGSEA. The CDR3, as DNA: TGCAGCGTTGCCCGGACAGGCCGGGCTCCTTCGCAGTATTTT. Translated, it gives CSVARTGRAPSQYF.

The chain recombines TRBV10-3 with TRBJ1-2; D is perhaps TRBD1 (6 bases). Trimming cost V 10 bases and J 8 bases, with 20 bases left between them. The germline gives CDR1 ENHRY, CDR2 SYGVKD. CDR3 length: 13 residues. In DNA, the CDR3 is TGTGCCAACTCTCGACAGGCCGGTGAGGGCTACACCTTC. Amino acid sequence: CANSRQAGEGYTF.

The chain uses TRBV7-6 and TRBJ1-1; D is unresolved. V was trimmed by 4 bases and J by 6 bases, leaving 21 bases between them. This CDR3 is 16 amino acids long. Germline CDR1 SGHVS, CDR2 FNYEAQ. The CDR3 nucleotides read TGTGCCAGCAGCTCCGGGGTTGTGTGGGTTAGGGCTGAAGCTTTCTTT. Translating gives CASSSGVVWVRAEAFF.

The CDR3 DNA sequence: TGTGCCAGCACCAAGGGGTGGGGTACAATGACTAGGGTCAATGAGCAGTTCTTC. Translating gives CASTKGWGTMTRVNEQFF. The rearrangement joins TRBV21-1 to TRBJ2-1; the D call in the table, TRBD2, was not verified against the DNA. TRBV21-1 is noted as a pseudogene. The CDR3 contains 18 residues.

This clone was detected only a few times. The CDR3 DNA is TGTGCTAGTGGTTTGTACATTACAGGGGACAATGGCTACACCTTC. Its protein is CASGLYITGDNGYTF. This chain uses TRBV12-5 with TRBJ1-2; the match to TRBD1 covers 7 bases. The V gene's germline CDR1 is LGHNT and CDR2 FRNRAP. The CDR3 consists of 15 residues. V lost 2 bases, J lost 6 bases, and 9 bases stayed unmatched. Complete variable domain (other parts from reference TRBV12-5 and TRBJ1-2): DARVTQTPRHKVTEMGQEVTMRCQPILGHNTVFWYRQTMMQGLELLAYFRNRAPLDDSGMPKDRFSAEMPDATLATLKIQPSEPRDSAVYFCASGLYITGDNGYTFGSGTRLTVV.

The V gene is TRBV28, the J gene TRBJ1-4; 7 bases line up with TRBD1. The CDR3 spans 14 residues. CDR1 MDHEN and CDR2 SYDVKM come from the germline V gene. The junction had 5 bases not matched to a gene; V was cut back by 6 bases and J by 4 bases. The CDR3 nucleotides read TGTGCCAGCAGGCCCGGGACAGTTAATGAAAAACTGTTTTTT. Translated: CASRPGTVNEKLFF. The variable domain in full, with the rest retrieved from reference TRBV28 and TRBJ1-4, is DVKVTQSSRYLVKRTGEKVFLECVQDMDHENMFWYRQDPGLGLRLIYFSYDVKMKEKGDIPEGYSVSREKKERFSLILESASTNQTSMYLCASRPGTVNEKLFFGSGTQLSVL.

In this sample, this clone turned up once. The rearrangement links TRBV15 to TRBJ1-5, with D maybe TRBD1 (6 bases). CDR1 is LNHNV and CDR2 is YYDKDF in the germline V gene (reference sequence). The germline V and J ends were trimmed by 1 base and 6 bases, with 10 bases remaining between them. The CDR3 loop spans 14 amino acids. CDR3 sequence reads: CATSRGGPGQPQHF. For the CDR3, the DNA is TGTGCCACCAGCAGAGGGGGGCCAGGTCAGCCCCAGCATTTT.

This chain joins TRBV29-1 and TRBJ2-7; tentative D call: TRBD1 (5 bases). Trimming removed 6 bases from V and 4 bases from J, with 22 bases in between. The CDR3 covers 15 residues. Germline values: CDR1 SQVTM, CDR2 ANQGSEA. The CDR3 loop is CSVASQGSSPYEQYF. In nucleotides, the CDR3 is TGCAGCGTCGCCTCCCAGGGTTCCTCACCGTACGAGCAGTACTTC.

This chain links TRBV9 with TRBJ2-3, with 9 bases matching TRBD2. CDR1 and CDR2 (germline): SGDLS, YYNGEE. V was clipped by 0 bases and J by 1 base; unmatched bases: 0. The CDR3 covers 15 residues. As DNA, the CDR3 is TGTGCCAGCAGCGTAGAGCGGGGGGGCACAGATACGCAGTATTTT. It specifies CASSVERGGTDTQYF. Based on the CDR3 plus reference TRBV9 and TRBJ2-3, the full variable domain is DSGVTQTPKHLITATGQRVTLRCSPRSGDLSVYWYQQSLDQGLQFLIQYYNGEERAKGNILERFSAQQFPDLHSELNLSSLELGDSALYFCASSVERGGTDTQYFGPGTRLTVL.

The J gene is TRBJ2-3, the V gene TRBV7-9; D possibly corresponds to TRBD2 (7 bases). V lost 5 bases, J lost 2 bases, and 20 bases lay in between. The CDR3 has 17 amino acids. The germline gives CDR1 SEHNR, CDR2 FQNEAQ (reference sequence). This CDR3 reads CASSPEMWGGITDTQYF. DNA for the CDR3: TGTGCCAGCAGCCCTGAGATGTGGGGGGGCATCACAGATACGCAGTATTTT. Full variable domain (rest looked up from reference TRBV7-9 and TRBJ2-3): DTGVSQNPRHKITKRGQNVTFRCDPISEHNRLYWYRQTLGQGPEFLTYFQNEAQLEKSRLLSDRFSAERPKGSFSTLEIQRTEQGDSAMYLCASSPEMWGGITDTQYFGPGTRLTVL.

V gene TRBV29-1 combines with J gene TRBJ2-7; 9 bases agree with TRBD2. Germline lookup yields CDR1 SQVTM and CDR2 ANQGSEA. The length of the CDR3 is 13 residues. After removal of 3 bases from V and 6 bases from J, the junction contained 6 bases not matched to a gene. Written as DNA, the CDR3 is TGCAGCGTTGATGGAGCGGGGGGACGCGAGCAGTACTTC. This gives the protein CSVDGAGGREQYF.

This clone was seen only a few times. The junction differs from germline at one of its ends, possibly a read error. V is TRBV5-1 and J is TRBJ1-2, with D possibly TRBD1 on 6 matching bases. Looked up from germline, CDR1 is SGHRS and CDR2 is YFSETQ. The length of the CDR3 is 15 residues. The CDR3 is CASNLVGHRDYGYTF. The CDR3 nucleotides read TGCGCCAGCAACTTGGTGGGACACAGGGACTATGGCTACACCTTC.

The rearrangement joins TRBV28 to TRBJ1-2; D unresolved. This CDR3 is built from 14 residues. Germline CDR1 reads MDHEN; CDR2 reads SYDVKM. V was cut by 3 bases and J by 1 base, with 9 bases left in between. CDR3 coding DNA: TGTGCCAGCAGTTTTTGGGGAGATAACTATGGCTACACCTTC. It yields the protein CASSFWGDNYGYTF.

The rearrangement links TRBV18 to TRBJ2-5; unclear D gene. The CDR3 covers 13 residues. V gave up 0 bases and J gave up 4 bases, with 6 bases separating them. The germline gives CDR1 KGHSH, CDR2 LQKENI. In DNA form, the CDR3 reads TGTGCCAGCTCACCACCTAGCAGAGAGACCCAGTACTTC. Translated: CASSPPSRETQYF.

This clone was seen a few times. This chain links TRBV29-1 with TRBJ1-1; the D gene is possibly TRBD1 (5 bases). This CDR3 has 11 amino acids. Germline lookup yields CDR1 SQVTM and CDR2 ANQGSEA. V was cut by 5 bases and J by 7 bases, with 11 bases left in between. CDR3 DNA sequence: TGCAGCGTTTTTTGGAGGGGTGAAGCTTTCTTT. Its protein product is CSVFWRGEAFF.

A few counts support this clone. This CDR3 is also generated by other DNA sequences in the sample. The chain joins TRBV4-1 to TRBJ1-5, with 7 bases fitting TRBD1. From germline, CDR1 is MGHRA and CDR2 YSYEKL. J lost 6 bases, V lost 1 base, and 3 bases had no gene match. The CDR3 spans 14 residues. The CDR3 spells CASSQVQGSQPQHF. The CDR3 DNA reads TGCGCCAGCAGCCAAGTACAGGGGAGTCAGCCCCAGCATTTT.

The rearrangement links TRBV28 to TRBJ1-5; a possible D gene is TRBD1 (5 bases). The V gene's germline CDR1 is MDHEN and CDR2 SYDVKM. The ends were cut back, 2 bases at V and 5 bases at J, with 13 bases in the middle. The CDR3 contains 15 residues. The CDR3, as DNA: TGTGCCAGCAGTTTAACGGGGGGGATTGATCAGCCCCAGCATTTT. It is translated as CASSLTGGIDQPQHF.

The gene calls are TRBV5-6 and TRBJ1-2; 7 nucleotides match TRBD1. The junction had 12 bases not matched to a gene; V was cut back by 2 bases and J by 8 bases. Germline V gene data show CDR1 as SGHDT and CDR2 as YYEEEE. CDR3 length equals 15 residues. The CDR3, as DNA: TGTGCCAGCAGCTTCGGGACAGTAATAACGGGAGGCTACACCTTC. Protein product: CASSFGTVITGGYTF. The full variable domain, with the rest looked up from reference TRBV5-6 and TRBJ1-2, is DAGVTQSPTHLIKTRGQQVTLRCSPKSGHDTVSWYQQALGQGPQFIFQYYEEEERQRGNFPDRFSGHQFPNYSSELNVNALLLGDSALYLCASSFGTVITGGYTFGSGTRLTVV.

This clone was detected once. The rearrangement links TRBV4-2 to TRBJ1-2; D might be TRBD1 (5 bases). Germline values: CDR1 LGHNA, CDR2 YNFKEQ. The V gene lost 1 base and the J gene lost 4 bases, with 13 bases spanning the gap. The CDR3 sequence is 15 residues long. The CDR3 protein is CASSQVSGVFYGYTF. DNA of the CDR3: TGTGCCAGCAGCCAAGTTTCGGGGGTTTTCTATGGCTACACCTTC.

The chain is built from TRBV14 and TRBJ1-1, with TRBD1 as a possible D gene (5 bases). Germline assignment: CDR1 SGHDN and CDR2 FVKESK. The CDR3 extends over 13 amino acids. V shed 0 bases and J shed 11 bases, with 13 bases lying between them. The CDR3 spells CASSQDTPGPAFF. Written as DNA, the CDR3 is TGTGCCAGCAGCCAAGATACCCCAGGGCCCGCTTTCTTT. The full variable domain, completed using reference TRBV14 and TRBJ1-1, is EAGVTQFPSHSVIEKGQTVTLRCDPISGHDNLYWYRRVMGKEIKFLLHFVKESKQDESGMPNNRFLAERTGGTYSTLKVQPAELEDSGVYFCASSQDTPGPAFFGQGTRLTVV.

The CDR3 reads CASWNARLSNTGELFF. In DNA form, the CDR3 reads TGTGCCAGCTGGAACGCCAGGTTATCGAACACCGGGGAGCTGTTTTTT. The chain joins TRBV27 to TRBJ2-2; D is unresolved. The V gene lost 8 bases and the J gene lost 0 bases, with 16 bases spanning the gap. This CDR3 is built from 16 residues. CDR1 is MNHEY and CDR2 is SMNVEV in the germline V gene (reference sequence).

This clone was seen more than once but under ten times. The genes are TRBV5-4 and TRBJ1-1, with a possible D match to TRBD1 (6 bases). V was shortened by 3 bases and J by 8 bases, with 14 bases between the two germline ends. This CDR3 is 13 amino acids long. Germline CDR1 and CDR2: SGHNT and YYREEE (reference sequence). CDR3 in DNA: TGTGCCAGCAGCTCCAGCCAAGACAGGGAAGCTTTCTTT. Translated: CASSSSQDREAFF.